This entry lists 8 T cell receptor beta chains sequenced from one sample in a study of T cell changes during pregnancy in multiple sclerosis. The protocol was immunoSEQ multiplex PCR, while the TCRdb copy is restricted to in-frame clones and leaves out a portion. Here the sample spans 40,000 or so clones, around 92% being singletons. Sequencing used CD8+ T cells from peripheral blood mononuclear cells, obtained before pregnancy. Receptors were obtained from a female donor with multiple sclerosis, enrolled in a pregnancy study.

CDR3 sequence reads: CASSHVPRFSYNEQFF. CDR3 DNA: TGCGCCAGCAGCCATGTCCCCCGGTTCTCCTACAATGAGCAGTTCTTC. The chain employs TRBV4-1 and TRBJ2-1; D is ambiguous. Trimming took off 3 bases at V and 0 bases at J, with 12 bases between the two ends. The CDR3 sequence is 16 residues long. Per germline, CDR1 MGHRA and CDR2 YSYEKL.

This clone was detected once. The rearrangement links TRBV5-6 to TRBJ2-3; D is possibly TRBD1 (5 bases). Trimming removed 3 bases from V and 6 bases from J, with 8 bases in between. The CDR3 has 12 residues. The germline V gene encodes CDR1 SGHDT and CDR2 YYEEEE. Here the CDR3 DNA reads TGTGCCAGCAGCTCCTACAGGGATACGCAGTATTTT. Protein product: CASSSYRDTQYF.

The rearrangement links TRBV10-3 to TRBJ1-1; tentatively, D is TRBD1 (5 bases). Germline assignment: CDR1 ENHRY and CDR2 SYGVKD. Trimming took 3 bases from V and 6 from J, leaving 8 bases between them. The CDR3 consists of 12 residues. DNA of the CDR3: TGTGCCATCAGTGACGGGGGTGCTGAAGCTTTCTTT. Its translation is CAISDGGAEAFF.

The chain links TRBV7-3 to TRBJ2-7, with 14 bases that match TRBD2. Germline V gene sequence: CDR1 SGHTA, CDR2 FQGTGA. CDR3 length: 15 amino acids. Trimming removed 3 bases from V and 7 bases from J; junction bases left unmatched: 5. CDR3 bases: TGTGCCAGCAGCTTGGGGACTAGCGGGAGTTGGGAGCAGTACTTC. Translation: CASSLGTSGSWEQYF. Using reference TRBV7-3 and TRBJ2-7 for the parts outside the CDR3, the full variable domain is GAGVSQTPSNKVTEKGKYVELRCDPISGHTALYWYRQSLGQGPEFLIYFQGTGAADDSGLPNDRFFAVRPEGSVSTLKIQRTERGDSAVYLCASSLGTSGSWEQYFGPGTRLTVT.

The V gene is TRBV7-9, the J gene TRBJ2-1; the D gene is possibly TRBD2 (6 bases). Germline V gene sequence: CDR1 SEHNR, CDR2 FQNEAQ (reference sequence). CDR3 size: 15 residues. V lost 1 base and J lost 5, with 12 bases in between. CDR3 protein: CASSLVRGRHNEQFF. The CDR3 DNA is TGTGCCAGCAGCTTAGTGCGGGGACGTCACAATGAGCAGTTCTTC.

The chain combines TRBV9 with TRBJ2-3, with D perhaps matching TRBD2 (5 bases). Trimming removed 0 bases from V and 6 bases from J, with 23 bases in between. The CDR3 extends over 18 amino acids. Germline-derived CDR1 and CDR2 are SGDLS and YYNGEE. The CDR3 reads CASSVDNGRGGPEDTQYF. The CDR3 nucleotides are TGTGCCAGCAGCGTAGACAATGGGAGAGGCGGTCCGGAGGATACGCAGTATTTT.

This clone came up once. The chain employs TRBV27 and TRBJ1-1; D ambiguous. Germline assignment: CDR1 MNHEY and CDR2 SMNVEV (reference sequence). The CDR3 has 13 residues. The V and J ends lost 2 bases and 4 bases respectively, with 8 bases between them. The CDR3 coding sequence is TGTGCCAGCAGTTTAGGAGGGATCACTGAAGCTTTCTTT. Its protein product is CASSLGGITEAFF.

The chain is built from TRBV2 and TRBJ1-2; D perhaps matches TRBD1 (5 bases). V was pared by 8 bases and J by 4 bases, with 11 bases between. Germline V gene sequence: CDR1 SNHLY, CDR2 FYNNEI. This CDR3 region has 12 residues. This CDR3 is CASQGEVYGYTF. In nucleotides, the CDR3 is TGTGCCAGCCAGGGTGAGGTCTATGGCTACACCTTC. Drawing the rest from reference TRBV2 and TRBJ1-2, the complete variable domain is EPEVTQTPSHQVTQMGQEVILRCVPISNHLYFYWYRQILGQKVEFLVSFYNNEISEKSEIFDDQFSVERPDGSNFTLKIRSTKLEDSAMYFCASQGEVYGYTFGSGTRLTVV.